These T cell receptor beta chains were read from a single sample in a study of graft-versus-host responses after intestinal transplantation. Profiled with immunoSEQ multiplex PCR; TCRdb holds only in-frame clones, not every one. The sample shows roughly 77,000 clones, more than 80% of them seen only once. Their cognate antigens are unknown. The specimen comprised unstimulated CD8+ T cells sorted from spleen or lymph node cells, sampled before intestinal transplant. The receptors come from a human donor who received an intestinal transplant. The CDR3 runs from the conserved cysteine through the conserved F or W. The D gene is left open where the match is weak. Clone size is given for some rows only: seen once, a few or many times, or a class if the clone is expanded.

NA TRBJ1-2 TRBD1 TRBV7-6 CASSSDRGTDYGYTF TGTGCCAGCAGCTCGGACAGGGGGACAGACTATGGCTACACCTTC
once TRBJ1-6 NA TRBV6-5 CASSYLGLENSPLHF TGTGCCAGCAGTTACTTAGGACTGGAGAATTCACCCCTCCACTTT
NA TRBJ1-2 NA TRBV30 CAWNIGSGGIGYTF TGTGCCTGGAACATTGGATCTGGGGGGATTGGCTACACCTTC
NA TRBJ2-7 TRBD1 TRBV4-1 CASSPPGQGAYEQYF TGCGCCAGCAGCCCACCGGGACAGGGGGCCTACGAGCAGTACTTC
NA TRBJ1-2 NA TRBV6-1 CASRLQHSPHYGYTF TGTGCCAGCAGGCTACAGCACTCTCCGCACTATGGCTACACCTTC
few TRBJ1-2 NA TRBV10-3 CAISNRVDYGYTF TGTGCCATCAGCAACAGGGTGGACTATGGCTACACCTTC
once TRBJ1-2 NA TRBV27 CASSATGNFYYGYTF TGTGCCAGCAGTGCCACAGGGAATTTTTACTATGGCTACACCTTC
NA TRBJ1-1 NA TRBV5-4 CASSSADGDTEAFF TGTGCCAGCAGCTCGGCGGACGGGGACACTGAAGCTTTCTTT
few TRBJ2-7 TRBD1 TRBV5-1 CASSESDRGEYEQYF TGCGCCAGCAGCGAATCGGACAGGGGGGAGTACGAGCAGTACTTC
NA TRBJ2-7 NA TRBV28 CASSLGGTYEQYF TGTGCCAGCAGTTTGGGAGGCACCTACGAGCAGTACTTC